Listed below are T cell receptor beta chains from one sample, sequenced in a study of breast tumors, draining lymph nodes, adjacent tissues. MiXCR was run by TCRdb on the multiplex PCR reads, yielding one entry per CDR3 protein. The data show roughly 86,000 distinct CDR3 sequences, roughly a fifth seen once. Specimen: axillary lymph node tissue. The receptors here all came from a female donor with breast cancer. Some clones in this sample may be carry-over from other donors' samples. The CDR3 runs from the conserved cysteine through the conserved F or W. The D gene is left open where the match is weak. Size tells how often a clone was seen (once, few, many) or the class of an expanded clone, and some rows leave it out.

D gene	V gene	clone size	J gene	CDR3 protein	CDR3 DNA
TRBD2	TRBV9	many	TRBJ2-1	CASSVGLAFEQFF	TGTGCCAGCAGCGTCGGACTAGCCTTTGAGCAGTTCTTC
TRBD1	TRBV4-3	many	TRBJ2-7	CASSQEIGQGGEQYF	TGCGCCAGCAGCCAAGAAATCGGACAGGGCGGGGAGCAGTACTTC
NA	TRBV11-2	many	TRBJ2-7	CASSQSEAYEQYF	TGTGCCAGCAGCCAATCGGAGGCCTACGAGCAGTACTTC
NA	TRBV29-1	many	TRBJ2-1	CSAQGGNGQFF	TGCAGCGCCCAGGGGGGAAATGGGCAGTTCTTC
TRBD2	TRBV6-5	many	TRBJ2-7	CASRTGTTSYEQYF	TGTGCCAGCAGAACCGGGACTACCTCCTACGAGCAGTACTTC
NA	TRBV5-6	NA	TRBJ2-4	CASSLWNSLRAENIQYF	TGTGCCAGCAGCTTGTGGAACTCTCTACGGGCCGAAAACATTCAGTACTTC
NA	TRBV9	many	TRBJ2-2	CASSVIPGAGELFF	TGTGCCAGCAGCGTAATCCCCGGGGCCGGGGAGCTGTTTTTT
TRBD2	TRBV5-5	many	TRBJ2-3	CASSPRTSGIGTDTQYF	TGTGCCAGCAGCCCCAGGACTAGCGGGATCGGTACAGATACGCAGTATTTT
TRBD2	TRBV20-1	many	TRBJ2-1	CSASGLAGTRNEQFF	TGCAGTGCTTCGGGACTAGCGGGAACGAGGAATGAGCAGTTCTTC
NA	TRBV2	many	TRBJ2-7	CASSADGYEQYF	TGTGCCAGCAGCGCGGACGGGTACGAGCAGTACTTC
NA	TRBV7-8	NA	TRBJ1-5	CASSLVRSNQPQHF	TGTGCCAGCAGCTTAGTACGGAGCAATCAGCCCCAGCATTTT
NA	TRBV18	few	TRBJ2-3	CASSPMDTQYF	TGTGCCAGCTCACCAATGGATACGCAGTATTTT
TRBD2	TRBV7-9	NA	TRBJ2-7	CASSFSIGTSASQGQYF	TGTGCCAGCAGCTTTAGCATTGGGACTAGCGCTTCCCAGGGGCAGTACTTC
NA	TRBV7-6	many	TRBJ2-1	CASSLAPGTYNEQFF	TGTGCCAGCAGCTTAGCCCCCGGGACCTACAATGAGCAGTTCTTC
NA	TRBV13	NA	TRBJ2-1	CASSGQGLAGDERFF	TGTGCCAGCAGCGGACAGGGGCTAGCGGGCGATGAGCGGTTCTTC
TRBD2	TRBV5-4	many	TRBJ2-7	CASSRLAGGYEQYF	TGTGCCAGCAGCCGGCTAGCGGGAGGCTACGAGCAGTACTTC
NA	TRBV20-1	NA	TRBJ1-1	CSPPRGQAVLNTEAFF	TGCAGTCCCCCTCGCGGGCAGGCCGTCTTGAACACTGAAGCTTTCTTT
TRBD2	TRBV20-1	many	TRBJ2-5	CSARPAGGQEPQYF	TGCAGTGCTAGACCAGCGGGAGGGCAAGAGCCCCAGTACTTC
NA	TRBV3-1	many	TRBJ2-5	CASSQFSVSGETQYF	TGTGCCAGCAGCCAATTCAGTGTGAGTGGGGAGACCCAGTACTTC
NA	TRBV6-1	few	TRBJ1-4	CASTFLGGAQANEKLFF	TGTGCCAGCACCTTCTTGGGGGGGGCGCAGGCTAATGAAAAACTGTTTTTT
NA	TRBV15	many	TRBJ2-1	CATEGQSYNEQFF	TGTGCCACCGAAGGACAGTCCTACAATGAGCAGTTCTTC
NA	TRBV19	many	TRBJ1-6	CASSINGVGNSPLHF	TGTGCCAGTAGTATCAATGGGGTCGGGAATTCACCCCTCCACTTT
TRBD2	TRBV6-2/TRBV6-3	many	TRBJ2-5	CASRKLAAGETQYF	TGTGCCAGCAGGAAACTAGCGGCGGGGGAGACCCAGTACTTC
TRBD2	TRBV18	NA	TRBJ2-3	CASSLTSRTDTQYF	TGTGCCAGCTCTCTGACTAGCCGCACAGATACGCAGTATTTT
TRBD2	TRBV9	many	TRBJ2-7	CASSAGTNSYEQYF	TGTGCCAGCAGCGCCGGGACTAACTCCTACGAGCAGTACTTC
NA	TRBV7-2	many	TRBJ1-4	CASSPKIINEKLFF	TGTGCCAGCAGCCCCAAGATCATTAATGAAAAACTGTTTTTT
NA	TRBV13	many	TRBJ2-5	CASSSNLETQYF	TGTGCCAGCAGCTCGAACCTGGAGACCCAGTACTTC
TRBD1	TRBV2	many	TRBJ2-6	CASSVDRAGANVLTF	TGTGCCAGCAGTGTGGACAGGGCTGGGGCCAACGTCCTGACTTTC
TRBD1	TRBV5-1	many	TRBJ2-7	CASSLGPGTGVYEQYF	TGCGCCAGCAGCTTGGGACCCGGGACAGGGGTCTACGAGCAGTACTTC
TRBD2	TRBV11-3	many	TRBJ2-1	CASSPRGLAGGEQFF	TGTGCCAGCAGCCCCAGGGGACTAGCGGGAGGAGAGCAGTTCTTC
NA	TRBV19	many	TRBJ2-7	CASSRGQEPYEQYF	TGTGCCAGTAGTCGAGGGCAGGAGCCCTACGAGCAGTACTTC
NA	TRBV4-3	many	TRBJ1-6	CASSQDQSSSPLHF	TGCGCCAGCAGCCAAGATCAGTCCTCCTCACCCCTCCACTTT
NA	TRBV7-7	many	TRBJ2-3	CASSLTAASTDTQYF	TGTGCTAGCAGCTTAACGGCGGCTAGCACAGATACGCAGTATTTT
NA	TRBV20-1	many	TRBJ2-7	CSADREQAREQYF	TGCAGTGCGGACCGGGAACAAGCGAGAGAGCAGTACTTC
NA	TRBV24-1	many	TRBJ2-1	CATSDLPGAGGGNEQFF	TGTGCCACCAGTGACCTCCCGGGGGCCGGAGGGGGCAATGAGCAGTTCTTC